The 15 T cell receptor beta chains listed next were all sequenced from one sample in a study of blood T cell repertoires in COVID-19. Generated by immunoSEQ multiplex PCR, the TCRdb table keeps only in-frame clones and is missing some. The sample lists about 270,000 clones; approximately 90% were seen once. The specimen was PBMCs or T cells enriched from blood (not recorded which). These receptor sequences come from a woman between 25 and 40 years old with acute COVID-19.

The CDR3 nucleotides are TGTGCCAGCTCGACGGTATCTAGCGACCCAGATACGCAGTATTTT. Translated, it gives CASSTVSSDPDTQYF. The V call is TRBV27, the J call TRBJ2-3; possible D gene TRBD2, 6 bases. The CDR3 has 15 amino acids. Germline V gives CDR1 MNHEY, CDR2 SMNVEV (reference sequence). Trimming took off 8 bases at V and 4 bases at J, with 19 bases between the two ends.

The V call is TRBV9, the J call TRBJ2-3, with TRBD2 as a possible D gene (5 bases). CDR1 and CDR2 from the germline V gene are SGDLS and YYNGEE. V was trimmed by 2 bases and J by 0 bases, leaving 13 bases between them. The CDR3 length is 16 residues. In nucleotides, the CDR3 is TGTGCCAGCAGCGTCCAAGCGGCTACTAGCACAGATACGCAGTATTTT. Translation gives CASSVQAATSTDTQYF.

The chain recombines TRBV28 with TRBJ2-1; TRBD1 is a possible D gene (5 bases). Germline values: CDR1 MDHEN, CDR2 SYDVKM. The CDR3 totals 17 residues. The germline V and J ends were trimmed by 1 base and 0 bases, with 13 bases remaining between them. The chain's CDR3 is CASSLFGGQSSYNEQFF. Here the CDR3 DNA reads TGTGCCAGCAGTTTATTTGGCGGACAAAGCTCCTACAATGAGCAGTTCTTC.

V usage is TRBV2 and J usage is TRBJ2-7, with TRBD1 matching over 9 bases. J gave up 7 bases and V 6 bases, and 7 bases lay outside the gene matches. CDR3 length: 13 amino acids. CDR1 is SNHLY and CDR2 is FYNNEI in the germline V gene. CDR3: CASSEGTGKEQYF. The DNA for the CDR3 is TGTGCCAGCAGCGAGGGGACAGGGAAGGAGCAGTACTTC. Full variable domain (rest looked up from reference TRBV2 and TRBJ2-7): EPEVTQTPSHQVTQMGQEVILRCVPISNHLYFYWYRQILGQKVEFLVSFYNNEISEKSEIFDDQFSVERPDGSNFTLKIRSTKLEDSAMYFCASSEGTGKEQYFGPGTRLTVT.

The table lists this clone with a count of one. The chain recombines TRBV19 with TRBJ2-7; D ambiguous. The V and J ends lost 4 bases and 1 base respectively, with 11 bases between them. From germline, CDR1 is LNHDA and CDR2 SQIVND (reference sequence). The CDR3 is made up of 14 amino acids. The CDR3 loop reads CASSTQTSSYEQYF. CDR3 bases: TGTGCCAGTAGTACTCAGACATCATCCTACGAGCAGTACTTC.

The rearrangement joins TRBV2 to TRBJ2-2; weak D call: TRBD2 (5 bases). The CDR3 contains 15 residues. The germline V and J ends were trimmed by 5 bases and 8 bases, with 18 bases remaining between them. In germline, CDR1 is SNHLY, CDR2 FYNNEI. The CDR3 region has the DNA TGTGCCAGCAGTTCCTACCTGGGAGTCTCTGGGGAGCTGTTTTTT. Residues: CASSSYLGVSGELFF.

The chain employs TRBV29-1 and TRBJ2-2; D may be TRBD2 (5 bases). V lost 4 bases, J lost 3 bases, and 6 bases lay in between. Germline CDR1 reads SQVTM; CDR2 reads ANQGSEA. This CDR3 has 12 amino acids. The CDR3: CSVVSDTGELFF. CDR3 nucleotide sequence: TGCAGCGTTGTTAGCGACACCGGGGAGCTGTTTTTT.

This sequence joins TRBV7-3 and TRBJ2-1; the match to TRBD1 covers 9 bases. The CDR3 is 13 amino acids. Germline CDR1 reads SGHTA; CDR2 reads FQGTGA. With V trimmed by 5 bases and J by 6 bases, 2 bases remained unmatched. Here the CDR3 DNA reads TGTGCCAGCAGCCCGGACAGGGGCAATGAGCAGTTCTTC. It specifies CASSPDRGNEQFF.

The chain links TRBV19 to TRBJ2-7; 8 bases match TRBD2. The CDR3 length is 14 residues. The ends lost 11 bases at V and 3 bases at J; junction bases unmatched: 12. CDR1 is LNHDA, CDR2 SQIVND, per germline (reference sequence). This CDR3 reads CAGKVIAGSYEQYF. The DNA for the CDR3 is TGTGCCGGTAAGGTTATAGCGGGAAGCTACGAGCAGTACTTC.

The J gene is TRBJ2-5, the V gene TRBV20-1; D is uncertain. V lost 3 bases and J 5 bases, leaving 13 bases between the germline ends. Germline V CDR1 and CDR2: DFQATT, SNEGSKA (reference sequence). The CDR3 runs 13 residues. The CDR3: CSASPALGETQYF. CDR3 nucleotide sequence: TGCAGTGCTAGTCCAGCTCTCGGGGAGACCCAGTACTTC.

The V and J genes are TRBV28 and TRBJ1-4; tentatively, D is TRBD1 (6 bases). CDR3 length: 15 residues. Trimming took 4 bases from V and 8 from J, leaving 17 bases between them. Germline V gene lookup returns CDR1 MDHEN and CDR2 SYDVKM. CDR3 amino acids: CASSSPQGLGEKLFF. The CDR3 bases are TGTGCCAGCAGTTCCCCACAGGGTCTGGGGGAAAAACTGTTTTTT.

CDR3 protein: CASSLGVSGQYEQYF. The CDR3 DNA follows: TGTGCCAGCAGCTTGGGGGTTAGCGGGCAGTACGAGCAGTACTTC. The chain carries TRBV5-6 and TRBJ2-7, with TRBD2 matching over 7 bases. The CDR3 contains 15 residues. Germline CDR1 reads SGHDT; CDR2 reads YYEEEE. The V gene end was trimmed by 0 bases and the J gene end by 4 bases; junction bases not matched to a gene: 7. Full variable domain (rest looked up from reference TRBV5-6 and TRBJ2-7): DAGVTQSPTHLIKTRGQQVTLRCSPKSGHDTVSWYQQALGQGPQFIFQYYEEEERQRGNFPDRFSGHQFPNYSSELNVNALLLGDSALYLCASSLGVSGQYEQYFGPGTRLTVT.

The gene calls are TRBV30 and TRBJ1-2, with D possibly TRBD1 on 5 matching bases. Trimming pared 2 bases from V and 8 bases from J, leaving 18 bases between. The CDR3 runs 14 residues. Germline V gene lookup returns CDR1 GTSNPN and CDR2 SVGIG (reference sequence). CDR3 sequence: CAWSSLGGALGYTF. In DNA form, the CDR3 reads TGTGCCTGGAGTTCCCTGGGCGGGGCTCTAGGCTACACCTTC.

The chain recombines TRBV3-1 (or the pseudogene TRBV3-2) with TRBJ2-2, with 8 bases that match TRBD2. J gave up 5 bases and V 7 bases, and 21 bases lay outside the gene matches. The CDR3 has 19 amino acids. Germline assignment: CDR1 LGHDT and CDR2 YNNKEL (reference sequence). The CDR3 nucleotides read TGTGCCAGCAATGGAGCTGCTAGCTCGGGAGGGCCGTGGACCGGGGAGCTGTTTTTT. Its translation is CASNGAASSGGPWTGELFF.

The J gene is TRBJ2-1, the V gene TRBV21-1; the DNA was not used to check the table's D call, TRBD1. TRBV21-1 is a listed pseudogene. This CDR3 region has 15 residues. CDR3 loop: CASSKVGGRGVCRFF. The CDR3 DNA sequence: TGTGCCAGCAGCAAAGTGGGGGGCAGGGGGGTTTGTAGGTTCTTC.